The rows below give T cell receptor beta chains drawn from one sample of a study of T cells in Graves' hyperthyroidism and ophthalmopathy. Each CDR3 protein is one row after TCRdb ran MiXCR on the multiplex PCR reads. There are around 400,000 distinct CDR3 sequences in the sample; approximately 25% occur only once, and more than 60% lies in the top ten. The sequenced sample was blood. These receptors all come from a man aged 45 to 65 with Graves' hyperthyroidism. The CDR3 runs from the conserved cysteine through the conserved F or W. Fields, in order: CDR3 protein, CDR3 DNA, D gene, clone size, V gene, CDR3 length, J gene. The D gene is left open where the match is weak. Only some rows state a clone size, as once, few, many or a class for expanded clones.

cdr3_aa: CSVEPQGVSYEQYF
cdr3_nt: TGCAGCGTTGAGCCCCAGGGGGTCTCCTACGAGCAGTACTTC
d_call: TRBD1
clone_size: -
v_call: TRBV29-1
cdr3_length: 14
j_call: TRBJ2-7

cdr3_aa: CSANPRQETQYF
cdr3_nt: TGCAGTGCTAACCCCCGGCAAGAGACCCAGTACTTC
d_call: -
clone_size: few
v_call: TRBV20-1
cdr3_length: 12
j_call: TRBJ2-5

cdr3_aa: CASSQLAGLETQYF
cdr3_nt: TGTGCCAGCAGCCAACTAGCGGGCCTAGAGACCCAGTACTTC
d_call: TRBD2
clone_size: many
v_call: TRBV7-3
cdr3_length: 14
j_call: TRBJ2-5

cdr3_aa: CSARKQVSYGYTF
cdr3_nt: TGCAGCGCGAGAAAACAGGTGTCCTATGGCTACACCTTC
d_call: -
clone_size: few
v_call: TRBV29-1
cdr3_length: 13
j_call: TRBJ1-2

cdr3_aa: CASSLEGLAAYEQYF
cdr3_nt: TGTGCCAGCAGCCTCGAAGGACTAGCGGCCTACGAGCAGTACTTC
d_call: TRBD2
clone_size: few
v_call: TRBV7-9
cdr3_length: 15
j_call: TRBJ2-7

cdr3_aa: CASSSPAKRSYNEQFF
cdr3_nt: TGTGCCAGCAGCTCACCGGCGAAGCGGTCCTACAATGAGCAGTTCTTC
d_call: -
clone_size: -
v_call: TRBV7-9
cdr3_length: 16
j_call: TRBJ2-1

cdr3_aa: CASSSLGADTQYF
cdr3_nt: TGTGCCAGCAGTTCCCTAGGAGCAGATACGCAGTATTTT
d_call: -
clone_size: many
v_call: TRBV27
cdr3_length: 13
j_call: TRBJ2-3

cdr3_aa: CASSFSGGDGYTF
cdr3_nt: TGTGCCAGCAGTTTTTCAGGGGGGGATGGCTACACCTTC
d_call: TRBD1
clone_size: many
v_call: TRBV12-3/TRBV12-4
cdr3_length: 13
j_call: TRBJ1-2

cdr3_aa: CASSFSSQGETQYF
cdr3_nt: TGTGCCAGCAGCTTTAGCTCACAAGGGGAGACCCAGTACTTC
d_call: -
clone_size: many
v_call: TRBV7-3
cdr3_length: 14
j_call: TRBJ2-5

cdr3_aa: CSARQGGQPQHF
cdr3_nt: TGCAGTGCTAGGCAGGGGGGTCAGCCCCAGCATTTT
d_call: TRBD1
clone_size: few
v_call: TRBV20-1
cdr3_length: 12
j_call: TRBJ1-5

cdr3_aa: CASSPPPINQPRHF
cdr3_nt: TGTGCCAGCAGTCCCCCGCCGATCAATCAGCCCCGGCATTTT
d_call: -
clone_size: -
v_call: TRBV28
cdr3_length: 14
j_call: TRBJ1-5

cdr3_aa: CASRDRGKQETQYF
cdr3_nt: TGTGCCAGCAGGGACAGGGGGAAACAAGAGACCCAGTACTTC
d_call: TRBD1
clone_size: many
v_call: TRBV27
cdr3_length: 14
j_call: TRBJ2-5

cdr3_aa: CASSPYGGETQYF
cdr3_nt: TGTGCCAGCAGTCCCTACGGGGGAGAGACCCAGTACTTC
d_call: -
clone_size: few
v_call: TRBV28
cdr3_length: 13
j_call: TRBJ2-5

cdr3_aa: CASSPPGVTDTQYF
cdr3_nt: TGTGCCAGCTCACCTCCGGGGGTGACAGATACGCAGTATTTT
d_call: -
clone_size: -
v_call: TRBV18
cdr3_length: 14
j_call: TRBJ2-3

cdr3_aa: CASSFRAGSSTDTQYF
cdr3_nt: TGTGCCAGCAGCTTCAGAGCGGGATCTAGCACAGATACGCAGTATTTT
d_call: TRBD2
clone_size: many
v_call: TRBV7-8
cdr3_length: 16
j_call: TRBJ2-3

cdr3_aa: CASSYQENTEAFF
cdr3_nt: TGTGCCAGCAGTTATCAAGAGAACACTGAAGCTTTCTTT
d_call: -
clone_size: many
v_call: TRBV6-1
cdr3_length: 13
j_call: TRBJ1-1

cdr3_aa: CASSGPGGGTGELFF
cdr3_nt: TGTGCCAGCAGCGGGCCTGGGGGGGGCACCGGGGAGCTGTTTTTT
d_call: TRBD2
clone_size: -
v_call: TRBV11-2
cdr3_length: 15
j_call: TRBJ2-2

cdr3_aa: CASSLAEGQGTYEQYF
cdr3_nt: TGTGCCAGCAGCTTAGCGGAAGGACAGGGAACCTACGAGCAGTACTTC
d_call: TRBD1
clone_size: few
v_call: TRBV7-9
cdr3_length: 16
j_call: TRBJ2-7

cdr3_aa: CASSPAGLGEQFF
cdr3_nt: TGTGCCAGCAGTCCTGCGGGGCTAGGGGAGCAGTTCTTC
d_call: -
clone_size: many
v_call: TRBV3-1
cdr3_length: 13
j_call: TRBJ2-1

cdr3_aa: CASSEVRGTGANVLTF
cdr3_nt: TGTGCCAGCAGTGAAGTTCGGGGGACTGGGGCCAACGTCCTGACTTTC
d_call: -
clone_size: many
v_call: TRBV2
cdr3_length: 16
j_call: TRBJ2-6

cdr3_aa: CASSLQGKETQYF
cdr3_nt: TGTGCCAGCAGCTTACAGGGGAAAGAGACCCAGTACTTC
d_call: -
clone_size: few
v_call: TRBV11-3
cdr3_length: 13
j_call: TRBJ2-5

cdr3_aa: CASSSLQLAGVGETQYF
cdr3_nt: TGTGCCAGCAGTTCCCTACAGCTAGCGGGAGTAGGAGAGACCCAGTACTTC
d_call: TRBD2
clone_size: -
v_call: TRBV6-5
cdr3_length: 17
j_call: TRBJ2-5

cdr3_aa: CASSLRPPGETQYF
cdr3_nt: TGTGCCAGCAGCTTGCGCCCCCCGGGGGAGACCCAGTACTTC
d_call: -
clone_size: many
v_call: TRBV11-3
cdr3_length: 14
j_call: TRBJ2-5

cdr3_aa: CASTGGPSYNEQFF
cdr3_nt: TGTGCCAGCACTGGGGGGCCCTCCTACAATGAGCAGTTCTTC
d_call: -
clone_size: -
v_call: TRBV6-1
cdr3_length: 14
j_call: TRBJ2-1